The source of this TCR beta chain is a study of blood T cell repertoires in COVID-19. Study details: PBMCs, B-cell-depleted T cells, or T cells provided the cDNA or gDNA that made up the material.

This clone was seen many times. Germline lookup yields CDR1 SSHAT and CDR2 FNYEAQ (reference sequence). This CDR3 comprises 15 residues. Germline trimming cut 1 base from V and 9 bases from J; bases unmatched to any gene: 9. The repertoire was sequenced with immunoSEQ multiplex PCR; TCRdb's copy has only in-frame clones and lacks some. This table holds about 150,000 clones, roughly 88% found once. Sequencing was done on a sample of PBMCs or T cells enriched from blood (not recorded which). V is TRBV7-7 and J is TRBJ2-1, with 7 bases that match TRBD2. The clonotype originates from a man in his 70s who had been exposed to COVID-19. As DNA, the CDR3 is TGTGCCAGCAGCTTAGGGGCTAGCGGTGTCGGTGAGCAGTTCTTC. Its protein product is CASSLGASGVGEQFF.